This T cell receptor beta chain was identified during a study of T-cell memory formation after mild COVID-19. This clonotype appeared many times. CDR1 and CDR2 (germline): ENHRY, SYGVKD. Trimming took 2 bases from V and 6 from J, leaving 13 bases between them. The CDR3 consists of 14 residues. TCRdb re-called the 5' RACE reads through MiXCR, storing one row per CDR3 protein. Among 350,000 to 400,000 distinct CDR3 sequences listed, 21% were seen once. The material sequenced was PBMCs or a T cell subset sorted from them (not recorded which). The TCR was taken from an adult woman who had mild COVID-19 (a few samples of this study predate the infection). Cell type and time point are not known. The J gene is TRBJ1-1, the V gene TRBV10-3; no clear D. CDR3 in DNA: TGTGCCATCAGTGAGCGAGATAGGGAACCTGAAGCTTTCTTT. Protein: CAISERDREPEAFF.